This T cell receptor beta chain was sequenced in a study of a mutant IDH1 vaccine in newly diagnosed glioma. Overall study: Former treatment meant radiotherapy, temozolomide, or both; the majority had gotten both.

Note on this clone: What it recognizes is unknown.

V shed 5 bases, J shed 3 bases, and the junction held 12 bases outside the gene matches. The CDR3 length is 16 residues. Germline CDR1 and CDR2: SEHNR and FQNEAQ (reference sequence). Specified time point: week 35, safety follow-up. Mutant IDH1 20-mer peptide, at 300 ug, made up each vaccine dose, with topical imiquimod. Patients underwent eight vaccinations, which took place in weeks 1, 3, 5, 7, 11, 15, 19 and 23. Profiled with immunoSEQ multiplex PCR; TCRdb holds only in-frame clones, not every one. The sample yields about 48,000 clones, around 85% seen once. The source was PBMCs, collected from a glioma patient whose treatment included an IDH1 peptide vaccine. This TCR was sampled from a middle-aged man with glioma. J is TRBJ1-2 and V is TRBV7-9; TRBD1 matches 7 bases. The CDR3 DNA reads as TGTGCCAGCAGCCGAGGGGAAGGGGGCGCGGACTATGGCTACACCTTC. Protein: CASSRGEGGADYGYTF.